One sample yielded the 12 T cell receptor beta chains listed below, sequenced in a study of T cells in Graves' hyperthyroidism and ophthalmopathy. TCR beta CDR3 sequences were amplified from RNA transcripts. First-round RT-PCR of the TCR CDR3 relied on the HTBI primer set. TCRdb independently ran MiXCR on the multiplex PCR reads; one entry per CDR3 protein. The table shows about 360,000 distinct CDR3 sequences, with 13% occurring only once. The specimen was blood. These receptor sequences come from a woman younger than 30 with Graves' hyperthyroidism.

This clonotype has a count of ten or more. The chain combines TRBV10-3 with TRBJ1-5, with D possibly TRBD1 on 6 matching bases. V shed 10 bases and J shed 2 bases, with 15 bases lying between them. The CDR3 length is 14 residues. CDR1 and CDR2 (germline): ENHRY, SYGVKD. As DNA, the CDR3 is TGTGCCACTCAGGACAGCGGAGGCAATCAGCCCCAGCATTTT. Translation gives CATQDSGGNQPQHF.

This clonotype came up many times. This chain uses TRBV11-2 with TRBJ2-1; no reliable D call. CDR1 is SGHAT and CDR2 is FQNNGV in the germline V gene. The length of the CDR3 is 12 residues. Trimming removed 1 base at V and 7 bases at J, with 5 bases between. The CDR3 DNA sequence: TGTGCCAGCAGCTTAGTTAGGAATGAGCAGTTCTTC. Residues: CASSLVRNEQFF.

This clonotype has a count of ten or more. This chain joins TRBV13 and TRBJ2-5; no clear D gene. Germline-derived CDR1 and CDR2 are PRHDT and FYEKMQ (reference sequence). Trimming shortened V by 1 base and J by 6 bases, and 15 bases separated the two germline ends. The CDR3 is 15 residues long. The CDR3 region has the DNA TGTGCCAGCAGCTTAGCCCCCACTCGACTGAAGACCCAGTACTTC. Its translation is CASSLAPTRLKTQYF.

This chain links TRBV12-3 or TRBV12-4 with TRBJ2-7, with TRBD2 matching 8 bases. The J segment lost 5 bases and the V segment lost 4 bases, leaving 7 bases of the junction unmatched. The CDR3 extends over 14 amino acids. The CDR3 nucleotides are TGTGCCAGCAGTTCAGGACTAGCCCCAAACGAGCAGTACTTC. This translates into CASSSGLAPNEQYF.

Many counts were recorded for this clonotype. J is TRBJ1-1 and V is TRBV29-1; D gene uncertain. The CDR3 is 11 residues long. With 5 bases removed from V and 3 bases from J, the gap between germline ends came to 7 bases. Germline V gives CDR1 SQVTM, CDR2 ANQGSEA. CDR3 DNA: TGCAGCGTTAACACCTACACTGAAGCTTTCTTT. Protein sequence: CSVNTYTEAFF.

This clonotype has ten or more counts. The chain is built from TRBV5-1 and TRBJ2-6, with 7 bases matching TRBD2. J was trimmed by 0 bases and V by 3 bases; bases with no gene match: 6. There are 17 residues in the CDR3. CDR1 and CDR2 (germline): SGHRS, YFSETQ. The CDR3 sequence: CASSSGGISSGANVLTF. CDR3 coding DNA: TGCGCCAGCAGCTCGGGAGGCATCTCCTCTGGGGCCAACGTCCTGACTTTC.

The sample holds many counts of this clonotype. The chain links TRBV29-1 to TRBJ2-7, with D possibly TRBD2 on 5 matching bases. V was trimmed by 4 bases and J by 3 bases, leaving 16 bases between them. Germline assignment: CDR1 SQVTM and CDR2 ANQGSEA. CDR3 length: 14 residues. The CDR3 sequence: CSVVPLSSSYEQYF. In DNA form, the CDR3 reads TGCAGCGTTGTCCCACTGTCTAGCAGCTACGAGCAGTACTTC.

This clonotype was detected only a few times. The chain has TRBV4-2 and TRBJ2-2; tentatively, D is TRBD2 (6 bases). This CDR3 spans 14 amino acids. Looked up from germline, CDR1 is LGHNA and CDR2 is YNFKEQ. V shed 4 bases and J shed 4 bases, with 10 bases lying between them. The CDR3 here is CASSRGIFTGELFF. CDR3 coding DNA: TGTGCCAGCAGCCGCGGGATCTTCACCGGGGAGCTGTTTTTT.

This clonotype occurred many times. CDR3 coding DNA: TGCGCCAGCAGCGCCGATGGGGAGACCCAGTACTTC. This gives the protein CASSADGETQYF. V is TRBV5-1 and J is TRBJ2-5; D is unresolved. The CDR3 loop spans 12 amino acids. Deletions cut 4 bases from V and 5 bases from J, with 9 bases between. Germline CDR1 SGHRS, CDR2 YFSETQ.

The V gene is TRBV25-1, the J gene TRBJ1-4; D is unclear. CDR1 and CDR2 from the germline V gene are MGHDK and SYGVNS. Trimming cost V 6 bases and J 8 bases, with 10 bases left between them. The CDR3 has 12 residues. The CDR3 sequence: CASRDPDEKLFF. CDR3 DNA sequence: TGTGCCAGCAGGGACCCGGACGAAAAACTGTTTTTT.

This clonotype showed up many times. The chain employs TRBV4-2 and TRBJ2-3, with D possibly being TRBD2 (6 bases). CDR3 size: 16 residues. The V and J ends lost 0 bases and 4 bases respectively, with 14 bases between them. CDR1 and CDR2 from the germline V gene are LGHNA and YNFKEQ. The chain's CDR3 is CASSQDSGLRADTQYF. CDR3 nucleotides: TGTGCCAGCAGCCAAGACAGCGGGCTCCGGGCAGATACGCAGTATTTT.

This clonotype was detected only a few times. The DNA of the CDR3 is TGTGCCAGCAGCCAAGATATGACAGCCGCTGGCGAGCAGTACTTC. Translating it yields CASSQDMTAAGEQYF. The chain uses TRBV3-1 and TRBJ2-7, with D possibly TRBD1 on 5 matching bases. From germline, CDR1 is LGHDT and CDR2 YNNKEL (reference sequence). Trimming left V 0 bases short and J 6 bases short, with 15 bases between. The CDR3 spans 15 residues.